This T cell receptor (beta chain) appears in the sequencing data of a study of T cells in Graves' hyperthyroidism and ophthalmopathy. Study-wide results and caveats: Median prediction lead before ophthalmopathy onset was 5 to 7.5 months with the model.

The PBMCs were sourced from fresh peripheral blood (more than 9 ml). Regions amplified from RNA transcripts were the TCR beta CDR3 regions. The TCR CDR3 first-round RT-PCR relied on the HTBI primer set. TCRdb recomputed calls from the multiplex PCR reads with MiXCR, one row per CDR3 protein. The sample shows 500,000 to 800,000 distinct CDR3 sequences, 14% of them seen only once. Unmatched junction bases numbered 9, after V lost 5 bases and J lost 3 bases. Per the germline V gene, CDR1 is SGHTA and CDR2 is FQGTGA. The CDR3 consists of 16 residues. Comment on this clonotype: Antigen specificity is unknown.

Material for sequencing was blood. The V gene is TRBV7-3, the J gene TRBJ2-2; TRBD1 agrees at 7 bases. The source of this sequence is a woman aged 45-59 years with Graves' ophthalmopathy. The CDR3 DNA sequence: TGTGCCAGCAGCCCCCCCGGGACAGCCTACACCGGGGAGCTGTTTTTT. Its protein product is CASSPPGTAYTGELFF.